This T cell receptor beta chain was found in a study of OX40 agonist ivuxolimab in advanced cancers. Looking at the study overall: Ivuxolimab was delivered to patients intravenously every 2 weeks at doses spanning 0.01 to 10 mg/kg. Patients achieving partial responses numbered three: one hepatocellular carcinoma case and two cutaneous melanoma cases. Regarding the study as a whole: Nonresponders, in some cases, also had low normalized T-cell clonal expansion. Among expanded peripheral T cells, antigen specificity went undetermined.

The CDR3 loop spans 15 amino acids. CDR1 and CDR2 (germline): SNHLY, FYNNEI. The V and J ends lost 6 bases and 5 bases respectively, with 19 bases between them. Sequenced by immunoSEQ multiplex PCR; TCRdb stores in-frame clones only, minus some. The repertoire holds about 46,000 clones, 82% seen once, with less than 2% in the top ten. Of note for this clone: Its antigen is unidentified.

This receptor was identified in an adult with an advanced solid tumor such as melanoma, head and neck, liver or kidney cancer. Specimen: CD4+ or CD8+ T cells sorted from blood, collected in a trial of the OX40 agonist ivuxolimab. The V gene is TRBV2, the J gene TRBJ1-1; perhaps TRBD1 as D (5 bases). CDR3 DNA: TGTGCCAGCAGCGTCTCCGGGGGAAAGGTGACTGAAGCTTTCTTT. It encodes CASSVSGGKVTEAFF.